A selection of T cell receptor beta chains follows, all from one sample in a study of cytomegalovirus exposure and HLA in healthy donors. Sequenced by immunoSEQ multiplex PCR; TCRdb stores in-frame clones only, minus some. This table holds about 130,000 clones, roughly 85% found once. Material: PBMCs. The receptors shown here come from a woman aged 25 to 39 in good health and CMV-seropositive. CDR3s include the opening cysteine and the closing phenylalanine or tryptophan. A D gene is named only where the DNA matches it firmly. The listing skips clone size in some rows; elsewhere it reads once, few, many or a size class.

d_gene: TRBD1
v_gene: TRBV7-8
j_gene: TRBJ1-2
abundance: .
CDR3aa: CASSQTQGANYGYTF
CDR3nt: TGTGCCAGCAGCCAAACACAGGGGGCTAACTATGGCTACACCTTC

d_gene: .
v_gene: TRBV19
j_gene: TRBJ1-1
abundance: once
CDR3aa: CASSKARGTEAFF
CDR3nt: TGTGCCAGTAGTAAGGCTAGGGGCACTGAAGCTTTCTTT

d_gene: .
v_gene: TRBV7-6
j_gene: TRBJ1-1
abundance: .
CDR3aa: CASSLAQGPSQDTEAFF
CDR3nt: TGTGCCAGCAGCTTAGCACAGGGCCCTTCCCAGGACACTGAAGCTTTCTTT

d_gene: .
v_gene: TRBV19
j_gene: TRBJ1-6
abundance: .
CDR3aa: CASRKGASPLHF
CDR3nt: TGTGCCAGTAGGAAGGGAGCCTCACCCCTCCACTTT

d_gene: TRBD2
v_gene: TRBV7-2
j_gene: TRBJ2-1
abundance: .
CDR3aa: CASSPTSGRYNEQFF
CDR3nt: TGTGCCAGCAGCCCTACTAGCGGGCGCTACAATGAGCAGTTCTTC

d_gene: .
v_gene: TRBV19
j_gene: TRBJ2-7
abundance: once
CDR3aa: CASSTLAASEQYF
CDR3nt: TGTGCCAGTAGTACTTTAGCGGCCTCCGAGCAGTACTTC

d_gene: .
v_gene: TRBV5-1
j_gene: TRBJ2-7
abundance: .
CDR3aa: CASSLDFYSSYEQYF
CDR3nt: TGCGCCAGCAGCTTGGACTTTTATAGCTCCTACGAGCAGTACTTC

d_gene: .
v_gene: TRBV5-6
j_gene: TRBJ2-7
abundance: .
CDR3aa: CASSLEVGRGSDEQYF
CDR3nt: TGTGCCAGCAGCTTGGAGGTAGGCAGGGGCAGCGACGAGCAGTACTTC

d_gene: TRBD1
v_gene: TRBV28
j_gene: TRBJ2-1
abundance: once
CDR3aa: CASSLVGDRGFF
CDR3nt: TGTGCCAGCAGTTTAGTGGGGGACAGGGGGTTCTTC

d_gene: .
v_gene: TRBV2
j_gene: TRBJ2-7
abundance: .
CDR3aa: CASSETLLVRNF
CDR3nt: TGTGCCAGCAGTGAAACCCTTCTCGTGAGGAACTTC

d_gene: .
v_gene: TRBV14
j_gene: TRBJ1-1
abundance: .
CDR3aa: CASSQDRGTEAFF
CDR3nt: TGTGCCAGCAGCCAAGACAGGGGTACTGAAGCTTTCTTT

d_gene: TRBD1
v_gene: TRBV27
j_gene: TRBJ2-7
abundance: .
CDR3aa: CASRLSAGTDGEQYF
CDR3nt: TGTGCCAGCAGGCTTTCGGCCGGGACAGACGGCGAGCAGTACTTC

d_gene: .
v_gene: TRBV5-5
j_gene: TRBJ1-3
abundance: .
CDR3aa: CASSFAELGGAIYF
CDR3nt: TGTGCCAGCAGCTTCGCGGAGCTTGGAGGGGCCATATATTTT

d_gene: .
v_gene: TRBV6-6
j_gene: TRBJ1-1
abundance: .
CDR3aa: CASSYSRDTEAFF
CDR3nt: TGTGCCAGCAGTTATTCCCGGGACACTGAAGCTTTCTTT

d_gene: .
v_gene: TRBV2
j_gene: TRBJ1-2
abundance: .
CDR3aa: CASRGGSGDGYTF
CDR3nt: TGTGCCAGCAGAGGAGGGAGTGGCGATGGCTACACCTTC

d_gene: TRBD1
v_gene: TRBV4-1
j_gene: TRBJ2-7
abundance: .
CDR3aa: CASSLTGGEQYF
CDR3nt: TGCGCCAGCAGCCTCACAGGGGGCGAGCAGTACTTC

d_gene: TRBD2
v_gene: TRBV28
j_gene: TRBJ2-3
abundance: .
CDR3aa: CASSLAGVGTQYF
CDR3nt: TGTGCCAGCAGTTTAGCGGGAGTGGGTACGCAGTATTTT

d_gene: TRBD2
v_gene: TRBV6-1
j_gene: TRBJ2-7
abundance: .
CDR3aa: CASSGGTSVFPYEQYF
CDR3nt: TGTGCCAGCAGTGGCGGGACTAGCGTGTTCCCCTACGAGCAGTACTTC

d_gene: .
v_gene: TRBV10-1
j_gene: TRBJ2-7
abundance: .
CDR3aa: CANRDGGTAFNYEQYF
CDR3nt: TGCGCCAACAGGGACGGGGGTACGGCCTTCAACTACGAGCAGTACTTC

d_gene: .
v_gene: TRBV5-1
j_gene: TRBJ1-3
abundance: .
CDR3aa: CASSSGDPRVDTIYF
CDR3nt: TGCGCCAGCAGCTCAGGGGACCCCCGCGTGGACACCATATATTTT

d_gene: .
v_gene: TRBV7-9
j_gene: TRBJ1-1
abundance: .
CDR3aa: CASSLEGVSTEAFF
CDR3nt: TGTGCCAGCAGCTTAGAAGGGGTGAGCACTGAAGCTTTCTTT

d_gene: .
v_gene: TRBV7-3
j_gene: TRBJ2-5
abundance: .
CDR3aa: CASSRGQQETQYF
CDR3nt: TGTGCCAGCAGCAGAGGACAGCAAGAGACCCAGTACTTC

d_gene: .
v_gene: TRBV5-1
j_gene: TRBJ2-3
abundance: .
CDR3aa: CASAPQSDTQYF
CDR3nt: TGCGCCAGCGCCCCTCAGTCAGATACGCAGTATTTT

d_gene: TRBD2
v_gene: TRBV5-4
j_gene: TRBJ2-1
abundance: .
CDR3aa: CASSLALAGVGEQFF
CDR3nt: TGTGCCAGCAGCTTGGCCCTAGCGGGGGTCGGTGAGCAGTTCTTC

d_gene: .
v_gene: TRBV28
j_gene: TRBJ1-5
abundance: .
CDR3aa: CASTWGGERQPQHF
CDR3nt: TGTGCCAGCACTTGGGGGGGGGAACGGCAGCCCCAGCATTTT

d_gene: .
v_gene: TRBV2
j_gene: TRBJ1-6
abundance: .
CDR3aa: CASRGDNGRGSSPLHF
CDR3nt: TGTGCCAGCAGGGGAGATAATGGGAGGGGGAGTTCACCCCTCCACTTT

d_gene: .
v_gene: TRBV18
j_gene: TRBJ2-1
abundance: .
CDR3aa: CASSPPTGHSYNEQFF
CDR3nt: TGTGCCAGCTCACCTCCGACAGGCCACTCCTACAATGAGCAGTTCTTC

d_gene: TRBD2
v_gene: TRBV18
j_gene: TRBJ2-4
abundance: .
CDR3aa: CASSPPGTSGTLAKNIQYF
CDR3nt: TGTGCCAGCTCACCACCCGGGACTAGCGGGACTTTAGCCAAAAACATTCAGTACTTC

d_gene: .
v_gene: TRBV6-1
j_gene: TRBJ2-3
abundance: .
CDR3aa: CASSEAHSF
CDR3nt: TGTGCCAGCAGTGAAGCGCACTCGTTT

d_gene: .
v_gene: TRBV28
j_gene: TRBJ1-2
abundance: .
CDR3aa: CASSETNNYGYTF
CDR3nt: TGTGCCAGCAGTGAGACAAATAACTATGGCTACACCTTC

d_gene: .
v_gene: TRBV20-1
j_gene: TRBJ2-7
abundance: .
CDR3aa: CSATSGQYF
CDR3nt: TGCAGTGCTACCAGCGGGCAGTACTTC

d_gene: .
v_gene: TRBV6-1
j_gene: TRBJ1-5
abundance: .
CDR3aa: CASSEAARGNQPQHF
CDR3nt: TGTGCCAGCAGTGAAGCGGCCAGGGGCAATCAGCCCCAGCATTTT

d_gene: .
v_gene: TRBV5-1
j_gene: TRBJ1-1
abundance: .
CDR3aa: CASSLLDTHTEAFF
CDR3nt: TGCGCCAGCAGCCTCCTCGACACCCACACTGAAGCTTTCTTT

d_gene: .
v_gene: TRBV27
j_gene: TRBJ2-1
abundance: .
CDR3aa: CASSSPAPGDYNEQFF
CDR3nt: TGTGCCAGCAGTTCGCCCGCGCCGGGAGATTACAATGAGCAGTTCTTC

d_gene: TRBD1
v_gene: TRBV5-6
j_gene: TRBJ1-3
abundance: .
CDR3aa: CASSLPTGAGNTIYF
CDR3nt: TGTGCCAGCAGCTTGCCAACAGGGGCTGGAAACACCATATATTTT

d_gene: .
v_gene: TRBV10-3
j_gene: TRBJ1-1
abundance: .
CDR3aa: CAISGQVGGTEAFF
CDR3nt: TGTGCCATCAGTGGTCAGGTAGGGGGCACTGAAGCTTTCTTT

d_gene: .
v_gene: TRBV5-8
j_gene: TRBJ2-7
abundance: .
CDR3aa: CASPAMWGREAEQYF
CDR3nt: TGTGCCAGCCCCGCGATGTGGGGCCGAGAGGCCGAGCAGTACTTC

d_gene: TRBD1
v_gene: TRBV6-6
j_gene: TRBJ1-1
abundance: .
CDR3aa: CASSSPGQPLNTEAFF
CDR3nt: TGTGCCAGCAGTTCCCCGGGACAGCCCTTGAACACTGAAGCTTTCTTT

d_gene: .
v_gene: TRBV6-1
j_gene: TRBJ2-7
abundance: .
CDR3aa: CASSTGSSYEQYF
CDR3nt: TGTGCCAGCTCGACAGGCAGCTCCTACGAGCAGTACTTC

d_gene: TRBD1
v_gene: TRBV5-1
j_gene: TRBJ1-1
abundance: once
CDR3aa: CASSYRTGADTEAFF
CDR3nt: TGCGCCAGCAGCTATCGGACAGGGGCGGACACTGAAGCTTTCTTT

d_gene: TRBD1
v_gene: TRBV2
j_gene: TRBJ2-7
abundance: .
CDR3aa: CASSDPRQGLSYEQYF
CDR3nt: TGTGCCAGCAGCGACCCACGACAGGGCCTCTCCTACGAGCAGTACTTC

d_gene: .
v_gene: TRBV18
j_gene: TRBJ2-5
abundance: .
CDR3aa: CASSPAGITETQYF
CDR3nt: TGTGCCAGCTCACCAGCAGGAATAACGGAGACCCAGTACTTC

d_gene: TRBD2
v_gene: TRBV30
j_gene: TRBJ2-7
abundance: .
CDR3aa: CAWGREGGGQYF
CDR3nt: TGTGCCTGGGGACGGGAGGGGGGAGGGCAGTACTTC

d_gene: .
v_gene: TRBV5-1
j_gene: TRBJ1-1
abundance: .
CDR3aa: CASSLEAGEAFF
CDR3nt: TGCGCCAGCAGCTTGGAGGCGGGCGAAGCTTTCTTT

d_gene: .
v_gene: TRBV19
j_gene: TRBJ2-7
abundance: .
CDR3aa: CASSTTGAGPEQYF
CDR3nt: TGTGCCAGTAGTACTACAGGTGCCGGGCCGGAGCAGTACTTC

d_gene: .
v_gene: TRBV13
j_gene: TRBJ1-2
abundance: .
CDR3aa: CASSLERQYGYTF
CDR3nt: TGTGCCAGCAGCTTAGAGCGCCAGTACGGCTACACCTTC

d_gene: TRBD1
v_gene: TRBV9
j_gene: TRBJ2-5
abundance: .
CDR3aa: CASSVGTASQETQYF
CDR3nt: TGTGCCAGCAGCGTCGGGACAGCGTCCCAAGAGACCCAGTACTTC

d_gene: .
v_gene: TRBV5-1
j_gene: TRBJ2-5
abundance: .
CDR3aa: CASSLRPTGGSETQYF
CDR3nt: TGCGCCAGCAGCCTTCGGCCTACCGGCGGTTCAGAGACCCAGTACTTC

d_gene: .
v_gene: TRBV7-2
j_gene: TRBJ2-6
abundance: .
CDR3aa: CASEAGANVLTF
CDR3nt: TGTGCCAGCGAGGCTGGGGCCAACGTCCTGACTTTC

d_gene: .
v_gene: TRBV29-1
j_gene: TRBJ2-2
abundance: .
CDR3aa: CSVKGQNTGELFF
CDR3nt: TGCAGCGTAAAGGGACAGAACACCGGGGAGCTGTTTTTT

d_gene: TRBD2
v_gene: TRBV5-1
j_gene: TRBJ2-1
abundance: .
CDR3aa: CASSYLTSGSYNEQFF
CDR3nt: TGCGCCAGCAGCTATCTAACTAGCGGGAGTTACAATGAGCAGTTCTTC